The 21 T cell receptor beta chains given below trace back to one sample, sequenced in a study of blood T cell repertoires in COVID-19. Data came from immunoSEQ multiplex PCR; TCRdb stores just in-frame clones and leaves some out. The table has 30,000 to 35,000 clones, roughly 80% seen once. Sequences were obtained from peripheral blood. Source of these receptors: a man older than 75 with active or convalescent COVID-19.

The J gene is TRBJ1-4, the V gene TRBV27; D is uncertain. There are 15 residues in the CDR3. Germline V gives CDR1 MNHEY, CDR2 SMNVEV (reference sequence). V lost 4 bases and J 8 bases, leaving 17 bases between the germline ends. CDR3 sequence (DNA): TGTGCCAGCAGTTATTCCGGTCTATCGAGAGAAAAACTGTTTTTT. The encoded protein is CASSYSGLSREKLFF. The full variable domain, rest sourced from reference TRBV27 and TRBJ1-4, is EAQVTQNPRYLITVTGKKLTVTCSQNMNHEYMSWYRQDPGLGLRQIYYSMNVEVTDKGDVPEGYKVSRKEKRNFPLILESPSPNQTSLYFCASSYSGLSREKLFFGSGTQLSVL.

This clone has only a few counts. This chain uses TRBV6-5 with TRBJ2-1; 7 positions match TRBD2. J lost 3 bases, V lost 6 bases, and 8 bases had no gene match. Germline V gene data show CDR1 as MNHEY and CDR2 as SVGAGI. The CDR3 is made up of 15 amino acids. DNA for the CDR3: TGTGCCAGCAGCCCCGGGGGACTAAACTACAATGAGCAGTTCTTC. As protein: CASSPGGLNYNEQFF.

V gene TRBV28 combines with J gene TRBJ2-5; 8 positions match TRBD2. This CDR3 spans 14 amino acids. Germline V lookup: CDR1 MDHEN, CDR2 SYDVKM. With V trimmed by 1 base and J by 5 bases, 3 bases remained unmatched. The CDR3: CASSLFTGGETQYF. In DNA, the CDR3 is TGTGCCAGCAGTTTATTCACGGGAGGGGAGACCCAGTACTTC.

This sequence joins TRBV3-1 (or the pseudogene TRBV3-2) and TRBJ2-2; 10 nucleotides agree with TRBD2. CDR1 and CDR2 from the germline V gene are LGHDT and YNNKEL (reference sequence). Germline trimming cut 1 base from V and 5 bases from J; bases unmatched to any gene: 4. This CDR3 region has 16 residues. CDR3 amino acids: CASSQVAGGGTGELFF. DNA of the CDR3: TGTGCCAGCAGCCAAGTAGCGGGAGGCGGAACCGGGGAGCTGTTTTTT.

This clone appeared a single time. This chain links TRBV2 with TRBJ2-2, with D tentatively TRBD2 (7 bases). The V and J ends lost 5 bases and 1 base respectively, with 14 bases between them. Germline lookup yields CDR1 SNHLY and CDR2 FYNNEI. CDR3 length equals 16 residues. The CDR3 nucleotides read TGTGCCAGCAGTCAACAGGGAGGGAGGAACACCGGGGAGCTGTTTTTT. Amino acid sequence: CASSQQGGRNTGELFF.

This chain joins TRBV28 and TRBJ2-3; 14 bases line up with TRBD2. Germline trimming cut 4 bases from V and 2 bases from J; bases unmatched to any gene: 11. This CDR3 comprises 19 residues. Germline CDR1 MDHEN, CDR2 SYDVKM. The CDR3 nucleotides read TGTGCCAGCAGTTCTACACTGGGGACTAGCGGGAGACTCACAGATACGCAGTATTTT. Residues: CASSSTLGTSGRLTDTQYF. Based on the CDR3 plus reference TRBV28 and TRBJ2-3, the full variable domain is DVKVTQSSRYLVKRTGEKVFLECVQDMDHENMFWYRQDPGLGLRLIYFSYDVKMKEKGDIPEGYSVSREKKERFSLILESASTNQTSMYLCASSSTLGTSGRLTDTQYFGPGTRLTVL.

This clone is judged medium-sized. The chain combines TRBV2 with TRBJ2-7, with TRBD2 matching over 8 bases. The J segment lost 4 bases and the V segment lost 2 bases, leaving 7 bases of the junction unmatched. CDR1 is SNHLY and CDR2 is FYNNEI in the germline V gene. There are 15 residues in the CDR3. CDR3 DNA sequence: TGTGCCAGCAGTGAATTCAGTAGCGGGACGTACGAGCAGTACTTC. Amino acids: CASSEFSSGTYEQYF.

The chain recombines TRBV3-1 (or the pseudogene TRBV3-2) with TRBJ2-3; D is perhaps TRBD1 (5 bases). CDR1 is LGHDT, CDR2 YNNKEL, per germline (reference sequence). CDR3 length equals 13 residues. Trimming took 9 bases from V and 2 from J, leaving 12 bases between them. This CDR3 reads CASSWTITDTQYF. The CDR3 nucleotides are TGTGCCAGTTCTTGGACAATCACAGATACGCAGTATTTT.

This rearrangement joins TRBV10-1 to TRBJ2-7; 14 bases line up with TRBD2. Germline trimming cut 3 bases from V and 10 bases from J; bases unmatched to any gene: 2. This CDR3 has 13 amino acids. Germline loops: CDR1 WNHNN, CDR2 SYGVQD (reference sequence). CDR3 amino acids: CASSDGLAGGQYF. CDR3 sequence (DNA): TGCGCCAGCAGTGACGGACTAGCGGGAGGCCAGTACTTC.

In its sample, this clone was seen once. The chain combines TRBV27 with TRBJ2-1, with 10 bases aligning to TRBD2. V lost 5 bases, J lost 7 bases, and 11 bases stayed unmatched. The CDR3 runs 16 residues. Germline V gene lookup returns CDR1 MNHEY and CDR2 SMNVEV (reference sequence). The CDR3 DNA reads TGTGCCAGCAGTCGCCTACTAGCGGGATCCGTGAATGAGCAGTTCTTC. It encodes CASSRLLAGSVNEQFF.

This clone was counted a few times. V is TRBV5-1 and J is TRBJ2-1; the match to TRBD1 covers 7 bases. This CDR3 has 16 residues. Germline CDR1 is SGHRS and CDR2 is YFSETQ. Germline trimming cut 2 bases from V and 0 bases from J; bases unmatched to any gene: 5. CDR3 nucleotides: TGCGCCAGCAGCTTCGACCCAGGGGGCTCCTACAATGAGCAGTTCTTC. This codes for CASSFDPGGSYNEQFF.

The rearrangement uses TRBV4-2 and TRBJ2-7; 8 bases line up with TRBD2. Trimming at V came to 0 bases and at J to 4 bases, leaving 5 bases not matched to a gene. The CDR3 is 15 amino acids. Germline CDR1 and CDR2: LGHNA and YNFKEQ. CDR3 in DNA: TGTGCCAGCAGCCAAGAACTAAGCGGGAGTTACGAGCAGTACTTC. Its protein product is CASSQELSGSYEQYF.

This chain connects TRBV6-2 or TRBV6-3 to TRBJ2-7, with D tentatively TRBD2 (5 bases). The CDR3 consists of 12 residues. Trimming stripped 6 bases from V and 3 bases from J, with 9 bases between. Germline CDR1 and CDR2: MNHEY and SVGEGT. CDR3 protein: CASSPRDYEQYF. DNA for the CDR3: TGTGCCAGCAGCCCTCGGGACTACGAGCAGTACTTC.

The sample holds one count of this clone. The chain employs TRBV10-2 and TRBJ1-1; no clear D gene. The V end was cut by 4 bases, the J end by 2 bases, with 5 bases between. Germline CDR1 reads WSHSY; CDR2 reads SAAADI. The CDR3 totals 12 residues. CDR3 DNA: TGCGCCAGCAGTGGGGCAAACACTGAAGCTTTCTTT. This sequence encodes CASSGANTEAFF.

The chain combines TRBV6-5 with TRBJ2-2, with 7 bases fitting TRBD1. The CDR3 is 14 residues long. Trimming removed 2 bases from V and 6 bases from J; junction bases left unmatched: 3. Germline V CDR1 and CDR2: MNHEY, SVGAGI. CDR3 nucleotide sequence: TGTGCCAGCAGTTACCGAGGACAGGCCGGGGAGCTGTTTTTT. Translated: CASSYRGQAGELFF.

This CDR3 is CATRPQGYQPQHF. The CDR3 nucleotides are TGTGCCACCCGCCCACAGGGATATCAGCCCCAGCATTTT. J is TRBJ1-5 and V is TRBV6-2 or TRBV6-3, with D possibly being TRBD1 (6 bases). This CDR3 contains 13 residues. Trimming pared 10 bases from V and 5 bases from J, leaving 15 bases between. The germline CDR1 and CDR2 sequences are MNHEY and SVGEGT.

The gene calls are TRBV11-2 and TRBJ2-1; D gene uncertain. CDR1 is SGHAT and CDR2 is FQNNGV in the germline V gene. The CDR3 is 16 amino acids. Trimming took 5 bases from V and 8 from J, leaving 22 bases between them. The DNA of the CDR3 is TGTGCCAGCAGCCCACGGATGGGTCCCGCGGTATATGAGCAGTTCTTC. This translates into CASSPRMGPAVYEQFF.

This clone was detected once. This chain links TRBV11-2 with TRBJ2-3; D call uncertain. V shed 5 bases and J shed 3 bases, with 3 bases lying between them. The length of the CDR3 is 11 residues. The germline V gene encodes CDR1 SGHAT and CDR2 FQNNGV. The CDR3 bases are TGTGCCAGCAGCCCTACAGATACGCAGTATTTT. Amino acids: CASSPTDTQYF.

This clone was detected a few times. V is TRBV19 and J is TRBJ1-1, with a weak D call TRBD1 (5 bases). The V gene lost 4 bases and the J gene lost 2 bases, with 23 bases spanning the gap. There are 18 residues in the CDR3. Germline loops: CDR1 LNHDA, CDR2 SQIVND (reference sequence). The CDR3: CASSTQADSYYVNTEAFF. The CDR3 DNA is TGTGCCAGTAGTACACAGGCCGATTCCTACTATGTCAACACTGAAGCTTTCTTT.

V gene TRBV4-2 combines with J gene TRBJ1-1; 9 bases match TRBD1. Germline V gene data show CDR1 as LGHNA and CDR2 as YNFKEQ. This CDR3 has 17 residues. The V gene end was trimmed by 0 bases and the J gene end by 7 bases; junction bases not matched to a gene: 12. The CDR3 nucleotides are TGTGCCAGCAGCCAAGATCTCGGGGGACAGGGAACGGGTGAAGCTTTCTTT. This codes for CASSQDLGGQGTGEAFF.

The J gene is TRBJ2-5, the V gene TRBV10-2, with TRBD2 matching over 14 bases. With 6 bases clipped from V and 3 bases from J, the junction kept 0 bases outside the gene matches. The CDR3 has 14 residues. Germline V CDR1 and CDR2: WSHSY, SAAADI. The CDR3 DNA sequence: TGCGCCAGCAGGGGACTAGCGGGAGAAGAGACCCAGTACTTC. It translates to CASRGLAGEETQYF.